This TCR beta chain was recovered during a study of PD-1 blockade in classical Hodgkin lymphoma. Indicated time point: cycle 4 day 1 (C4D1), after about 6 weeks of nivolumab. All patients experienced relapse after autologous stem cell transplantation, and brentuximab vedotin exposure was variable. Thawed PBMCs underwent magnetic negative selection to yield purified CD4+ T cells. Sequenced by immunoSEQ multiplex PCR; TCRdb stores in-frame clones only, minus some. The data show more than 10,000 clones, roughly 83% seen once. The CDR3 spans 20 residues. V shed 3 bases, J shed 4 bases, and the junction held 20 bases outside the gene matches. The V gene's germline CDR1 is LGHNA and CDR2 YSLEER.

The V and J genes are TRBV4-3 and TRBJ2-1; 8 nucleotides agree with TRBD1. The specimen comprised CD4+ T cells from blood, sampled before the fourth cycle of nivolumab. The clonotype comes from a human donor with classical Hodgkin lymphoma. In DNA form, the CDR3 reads TGCGCCAGCAGCCAGTTCGGGACAGGCACTAGGAATGGGGGATACAATGAGCAGTTCTTC. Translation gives CASSQFGTGTRNGGYNEQFF.